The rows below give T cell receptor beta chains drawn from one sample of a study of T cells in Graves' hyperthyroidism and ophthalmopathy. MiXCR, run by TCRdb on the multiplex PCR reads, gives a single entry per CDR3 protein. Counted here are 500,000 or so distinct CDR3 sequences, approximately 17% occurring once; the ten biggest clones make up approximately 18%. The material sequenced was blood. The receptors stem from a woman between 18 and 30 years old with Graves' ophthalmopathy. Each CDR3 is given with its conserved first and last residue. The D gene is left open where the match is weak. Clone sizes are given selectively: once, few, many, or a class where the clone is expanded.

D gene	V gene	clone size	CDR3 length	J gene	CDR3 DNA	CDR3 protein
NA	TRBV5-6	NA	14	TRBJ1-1	TGTGCCAGCACCGAGGACCTTCAGGGCACTGAAGCTTTCTTT	CASTEDLQGTEAFF
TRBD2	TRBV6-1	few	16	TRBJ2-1	TGTGCCAGCAGTGAAGCCCTCCTCGTAGCGGGTAATGAGCAGTTCTTC	CASSEALLVAGNEQFF
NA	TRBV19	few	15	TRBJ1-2	TGTGCCAGTTGGAGGGCCGGGACGGCAAACTATGGCTACACCTTC	CASWRAGTANYGYTF
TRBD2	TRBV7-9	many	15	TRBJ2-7	TGTGCCAGCACTCCGCCCGGGACTAGCAACTACGAGCAGTACTTC	CASTPPGTSNYEQYF
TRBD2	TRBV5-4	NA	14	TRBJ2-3	TGTGCCAGCAGCCGGGGACTAGCCCCAGATACGCAGTATTTT	CASSRGLAPDTQYF
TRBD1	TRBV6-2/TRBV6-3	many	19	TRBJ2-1	TGTGCCAGCAGTTACTCGGGCCCAGGGGGCTTATTCACCTACAATGAGCAGTTCTTC	CASSYSGPGGLFTYNEQFF
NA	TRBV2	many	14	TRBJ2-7	TGTGCCAGCAGGGAAATCGGCGGGATAGGCGAGCAGTACTTC	CASREIGGIGEQYF
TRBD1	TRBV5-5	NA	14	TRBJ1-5	TGTGCCAGCAGCTGGGACAGATTCAATCAGCCCCAGCATTTT	CASSWDRFNQPQHF
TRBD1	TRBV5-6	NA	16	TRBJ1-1	TGTGCCAGCAGCTTGGCTGGGACAGGGTGGGACACTGAAGCTTTCTTT	CASSLAGTGWDTEAFF
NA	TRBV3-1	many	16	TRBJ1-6	TGTGCCAGCAGCCAAGCGTTGGGGGCCCTTAATTCACCCCTCCACTTT	CASSQALGALNSPLHF
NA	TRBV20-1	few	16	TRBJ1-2	TGCAGTGCTACCCAACCAGGACAGCCCTCGGGGGGTGGCTACACCTTC	CSATQPGQPSGGGYTF
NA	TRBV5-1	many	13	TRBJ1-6	TGCGCCAGCAGATCTAGGGGCAATTCACCCCTCCACTTT	CASRSRGNSPLHF
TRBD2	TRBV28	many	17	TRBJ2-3	TGTGCCAGCAGTAGGACTAGCGGAGGGACTAGCACAGATACGCAGTATTTT	CASSRTSGGTSTDTQYF
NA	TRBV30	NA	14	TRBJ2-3	TGTGCCTGTACCGGACCAGGGTATACAGATACGCAGTATTTT	CACTGPGYTDTQYF
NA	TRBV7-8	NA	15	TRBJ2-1	TGTGCCAGCAGCTTATCGTGGGGAGTTAACAATGAGCAGTTCTTC	CASSLSWGVNNEQFF
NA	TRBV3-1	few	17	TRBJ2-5	TGTGCCAGCAGCCCCAGTAATTGGGACACGGACCAAGAGACCCAGTACTTC	CASSPSNWDTDQETQYF
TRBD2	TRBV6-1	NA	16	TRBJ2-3	TGTGCCAGCGGAGCACTAGCGGGGGAGATAACAGATACGCAGTATTTT	CASGALAGEITDTQYF
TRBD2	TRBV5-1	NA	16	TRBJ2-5	TGCGCCAGCAGCAACGGACTAGCGGGAGGGCCTGAGACCCAGTACTTC	CASSNGLAGGPETQYF
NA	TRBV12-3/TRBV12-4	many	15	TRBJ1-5	TGTGCCAGCAGTCCGGAGGGGACCTCAAATCAGCCCCAGCATTTT	CASSPEGTSNQPQHF
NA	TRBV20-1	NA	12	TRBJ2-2	TGCAGTGCTAGCCGTGGTTCCGGGGAGCTGTTTTTT	CSASRGSGELFF
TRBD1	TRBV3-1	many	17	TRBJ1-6	TGTGCCAGCAGCCTAGGGATACCGGGACAGGGCTTTTCACCCCTCCACTTT	CASSLGIPGQGFSPLHF
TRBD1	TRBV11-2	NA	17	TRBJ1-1	TGTGCCAGCAGCGGATCCCTGGACAGGGGTCCGAACACTGAAGCTTTCTTT	CASSGSLDRGPNTEAFF
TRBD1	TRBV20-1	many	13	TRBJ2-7	TGCAGTGCTCGGGACAGCTATACCTACGAGCAGTACTTC	CSARDSYTYEQYF
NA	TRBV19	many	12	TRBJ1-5	TGTGCCAGTAGTGTCGAGGGTCGTCCCCAGCATTTT	CASSVEGRPQHF
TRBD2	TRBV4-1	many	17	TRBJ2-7	TGCGCCAGCAGCCAATATTCATCTCCGGGGAGGGAGTACGAGCAGTACTTC	CASSQYSSPGREYEQYF
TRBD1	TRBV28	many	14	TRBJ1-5	TGTGCCAGCAGTACAACCGACAGGGCTGGGGCCCAGCATTTT	CASSTTDRAGAQHF
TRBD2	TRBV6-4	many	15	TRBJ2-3	TGTGCCAGCAGTGCATCTAGCGGGAGGGCAGATACGCAGTATTTT	CASSASSGRADTQYF
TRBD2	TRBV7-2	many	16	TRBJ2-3	TGTGCCAGCAGCTACGGGACTAGCGGAAGCACAGATACGCAGTATTTT	CASSYGTSGSTDTQYF
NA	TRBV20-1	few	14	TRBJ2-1	TGCAGTGCTAGGACCCCTGCCCCTTACAATGAGCAGTTCTTC	CSARTPAPYNEQFF
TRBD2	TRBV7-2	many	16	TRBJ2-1	TGTGCCAGCAGCTCCCCGCTAGCGGGAGGCTACAATGAGCAGTTCTTC	CASSSPLAGGYNEQFF
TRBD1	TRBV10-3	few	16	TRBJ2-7	TGTGCCATCAGTGGCGACGGGACAGGGCGATCCTACGAGCAGTACTTC	CAISGDGTGRSYEQYF
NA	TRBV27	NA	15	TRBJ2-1	TGTGCCAGCAGTTTATCGTTCGTTCGTCCGAATGAGCAGTTCTTC	CASSLSFVRPNEQFF
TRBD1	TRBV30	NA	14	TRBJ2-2	TGTGCCTGGGGGACAGGGCGCGGCACCGGGGAGCTGCTTTTT	CAWGTGRGTGELLF
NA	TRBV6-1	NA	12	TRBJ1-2	TGTGCCAGCAGGCACAGAAACTATGGCTACACCTTC	CASRHRNYGYTF
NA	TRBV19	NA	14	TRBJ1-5	TGTGCCAGTAGTACTCCGGCAGGCAATCAGCCCCAGCATTTT	CASSTPAGNQPQHF
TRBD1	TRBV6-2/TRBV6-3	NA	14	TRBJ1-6	TGTGCCAGCCGCAGGGGGGAATATAATTCACCCCTCCACTTT	CASRRGEYNSPLHF
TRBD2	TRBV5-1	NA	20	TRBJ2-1	TGCGCCAGCAGCCCCCCCGAGGGACTAGCGGGGGGGTACTCCTACAATGAGCAGTTCTTC	CASSPPEGLAGGYSYNEQFF
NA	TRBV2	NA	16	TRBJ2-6	TGTGCCAGCATGGTCTCCCGTTTCTCTGGGGCCAACGTCCTGACTTTC	CASMVSRFSGANVLTF
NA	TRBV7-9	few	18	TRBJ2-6	TGTGCCAGCAGCTTAAAGGCAGGGCTGAGCTCTGGGGCCAACGTCCTGACTTTC	CASSLKAGLSSGANVLTF
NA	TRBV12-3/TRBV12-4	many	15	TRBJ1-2	TGTGCCAGCAGACAAAGGGGGGACGGAAAGAATGGCTACACCTTC	CASRQRGDGKNGYTF
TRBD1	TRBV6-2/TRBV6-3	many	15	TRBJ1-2	TGTGCCAGCAGTTACTTATCGCAGGGGGACTATGGCTACACCTTC	CASSYLSQGDYGYTF
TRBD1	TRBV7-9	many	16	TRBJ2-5	TGTGCCAGCAGCCCGGGGACAGGGGCAATCCAAGAGACCCAGTACTTC	CASSPGTGAIQETQYF
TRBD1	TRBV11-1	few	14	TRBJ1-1	TGTGCCAGCAGGAAGGGGGCGGTGAGAACTGAAGCTTTCTTT	CASRKGAVRTEAFF
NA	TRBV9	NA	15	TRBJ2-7	TGTGCCAGCAGCGTAGACGACACCCGCTCCTACGAGCAGTACTTC	CASSVDDTRSYEQYF
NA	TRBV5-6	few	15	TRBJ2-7	TGTGCCAGCAGCCCTGTGGGTTTCCCTAGCTACGAGCAGTACTTC	CASSPVGFPSYEQYF
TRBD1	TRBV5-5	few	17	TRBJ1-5	TGTGCCAGCAGCTTGGCCAATACAGGGGGCCTCAATCAGCCCCAGCATTTT	CASSLANTGGLNQPQHF
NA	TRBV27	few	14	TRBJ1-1	TGTGCCAGCAGTCGGATATCGGGGAGCACTGAAGCTTTCTTT	CASSRISGSTEAFF
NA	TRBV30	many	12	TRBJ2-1	TGTGCCTGGAGTTCCCCATCCAATGAGCAGTTCTTC	CAWSSPSNEQFF